Following are 21 T cell receptor beta chains from one sample sequenced in a study of technical replicates of blood from several donors. The table came from immunoSEQ multiplex PCR; TCRdb's copy has only in-frame clones and leaves some out. This sample carries about 93,000 clones, 95% of them seen once, and the ten largest clones take 0.25% to 0.3%. Sequencing input: T cells isolated from PBMCs. These receptors all stem from a human donor in good health.

V usage is TRBV2 and J usage is TRBJ2-2; 8 bases line up with TRBD2. The CDR3 sequence is 18 residues long. J was trimmed by 1 base and V by 5 bases; bases with no gene match: 12. Germline V gene sequence: CDR1 SNHLY, CDR2 FYNNEI. The CDR3 DNA is TGTGCCAGCAGTCTGGGACTAGTCAAAATAAGGAACACCGGGGAGCTGTTTTTT. It specifies CASSLGLVKIRNTGELFF. Together with reference TRBV2 and TRBJ2-2, the CDR3 gives the full variable domain: EPEVTQTPSHQVTQMGQEVILRCVPISNHLYFYWYRQILGQKVEFLVSFYNNEISEKSEIFDDQFSVERPDGSNFTLKIRSTKLEDSAMYFCASSLGLVKIRNTGELFFGEGSRLTVL.

V gene TRBV27 combines with J gene TRBJ1-1, with 9 bases lining up with TRBD1. Germline trimming cut 4 bases from V and 6 bases from J; bases unmatched to any gene: 9. CDR3 length equals 15 residues. Germline lookup yields CDR1 MNHEY and CDR2 SMNVEV (reference sequence). The CDR3 DNA follows: TGTGCCAGCAGTTATTCACGGGACAGGGTATCTGAAGCTTTCTTT. Protein product: CASSYSRDRVSEAFF.

The chain couples TRBV25-1 to TRBJ2-3; TRBD2 matches 7 bases. Looked up from germline, CDR1 is MGHDK and CDR2 is SYGVNS. V shed 5 bases, J shed 5 bases, and the junction held 7 bases outside the gene matches. There are 14 residues in the CDR3. The CDR3 spells CASSFRLAGDTQYF. CDR3 in DNA: TGTGCCAGCAGTTTTCGTTTAGCGGGAGATACGCAGTATTTT. Supplemented by reference TRBV25-1 and TRBJ2-3, the full variable domain reads EADIYQTPRYLVIGTGKKITLECSQTMGHDKMYWYQQDPGMELHLIHYSYGVNSTEKGDLSSESTVSRIRTEHFPLTLESARPSHTSQYLCASSFRLAGDTQYFGPGTRLTVL.

The CDR3 bases are TGTGCCAGCAGTTTGGCCGGGGGTTATGCGCAGTACTTC. Translation gives CASSLAGGYAQYF. The rearrangement links TRBV27 to TRBJ2-7; the D gene is possibly TRBD2 (6 bases). Trimming took off 3 bases at V and 9 bases at J, with 15 bases between the two ends. Germline V gene lookup returns CDR1 MNHEY and CDR2 SMNVEV (reference sequence). The CDR3 sequence is 13 residues long.

V and J are TRBV7-9 and TRBJ2-7; TRBD1 aligns across 10 bases. CDR1 is SEHNR, CDR2 FQNEAQ, per germline (reference sequence). V dropped 1 base and J dropped 3; count of bases not matched to a gene: 3. This CDR3 comprises 15 residues. CDR3 nucleotide sequence: TGTGCCAGCAGCTTAGGAGGGGACAGGGGCTACGAGCAGTACTTC. This encodes CASSLGGDRGYEQYF.

This chain connects TRBV12-2 to TRBJ1-2; TRBD1, the D gene given by the table, was not confirmed from the DNA. TRBV12-2 is flagged as a pseudogene. The CDR3 length is 19 residues. The CDR3 loop reads CASRLVPRNRQGANYGYTF. CDR3 coding DNA: TGTGCAAGTCGCTTAGTTCCCCGAAATCGACAGGGAGCTAACTATGGCTACACCTTC.

This rearrangement joins TRBV10-2 to TRBJ2-1, with TRBD1 matching 7 bases. The CDR3 has 16 amino acids. V trimming: 6 bases; J trimming: 6 bases; junction bases outside the gene matches: 14. Germline CDR1 WSHSY, CDR2 SAAADI. CDR3 sequence reads: CASRDGQALRGNEQFF. DNA for the CDR3: TGCGCCAGCAGAGACGGACAGGCCCTTAGGGGCAATGAGCAGTTCTTC.

The chain joins TRBV19 to TRBJ2-1; D is undetermined. Germline V gene data show CDR1 as LNHDA and CDR2 as SQIVND (reference sequence). The CDR3 loop spans 13 amino acids. The V gene lost 3 bases and the J gene lost 4 bases, with 7 bases spanning the gap. The chain's CDR3 is CASSIFRYNEQFF. The CDR3 region has the DNA TGTGCCAGTAGTATCTTTCGGTACAATGAGCAGTTCTTC.

The V and J genes are TRBV6-5 and TRBJ2-3; D is uncertain. CDR1 and CDR2 from the germline V gene are MNHEY and SVGAGI. V shed 6 bases and J shed 0 bases, with 13 bases lying between them. The CDR3 is 15 amino acids. The CDR3 spells CASREQRRSTDTQYF. CDR3 in DNA: TGTGCCAGCAGGGAACAGAGACGTAGCACAGATACGCAGTATTTT.

The chain recombines TRBV9 with TRBJ1-1; perhaps TRBD1 as D (6 bases). There are 17 residues in the CDR3. CDR1 and CDR2 (germline): SGDLS, YYNGEE. V shed 0 bases and J shed 5 bases, with 20 bases lying between them. In nucleotides, the CDR3 is TGTGCCAGCAGCGTAGTCGTCGGGGGGAAGGGGGGTACTGAAGCTTTCTTT. Its protein is CASSVVVGGKGGTEAFF.

The chain combines TRBV6-6 with TRBJ1-1; D remains unclear. Looked up from germline, CDR1 is MNHNY and CDR2 is SVGAGI (reference sequence). Trimming pared 5 bases from V and 8 bases from J, leaving 15 bases between. The CDR3 contains 13 residues. The CDR3 here is CASSGRVGGEAFF. The CDR3 DNA is TGTGCCAGCAGTGGCCGCGTGGGAGGGGAAGCTTTCTTT.

The V and J genes are TRBV6-1 and TRBJ2-5; D is uncertain. CDR1 is MNHNS, CDR2 SASEGT, per germline. V was cut by 2 bases and J by 2 bases, with 3 bases left in between. There are 12 residues in the CDR3. The DNA for the CDR3 is TGTGCCAGCAGTGAACAGCAAGAGACCCAGTACTTC. This translates into CASSEQQETQYF.

The chain uses TRBV5-1 and TRBJ2-7; 9 bases are a match to TRBD2. The CDR3 length is 14 residues. The germline gives CDR1 SGHRS, CDR2 YFSETQ. J was trimmed by 3 bases and V by 0 bases; bases with no gene match: 1. This CDR3 reads CASSLASGDYEQYF. CDR3 DNA: TGCGCCAGCAGCTTGGCTAGCGGGGACTACGAGCAGTACTTC.

The rearrangement uses TRBV11-3 and TRBJ2-1; 10 bases align to TRBD2. Per the germline V gene, CDR1 is SGHNT and CDR2 is YENEEA. This CDR3 spans 18 amino acids. The V gene end was trimmed by 4 bases and the J gene end by 0 bases; junction bases not matched to a gene: 9. The CDR3 DNA reads TGTGCCAGCAGCTCTAGGCTAGCGGGGGAGAACTCCTACAATGAGCAGTTCTTC. Translation: CASSSRLAGENSYNEQFF.

The CDR3: CASSQVLGTGRNTEAFF. CDR3 coding DNA: TGCGCCAGCAGCCAAGTTCTAGGGACAGGGAGGAACACTGAAGCTTTCTTT. The chain links TRBV4-1 to TRBJ1-1, with 9 bases that match TRBD1. The CDR3 extends over 17 amino acids. Germline CDR1 reads MGHRA; CDR2 reads YSYEKL. The V and J ends lost 1 base and 1 base, in that order; junction bases with no gene match: 7.

The rearrangement links TRBV4-2 to TRBJ1-4; 8 nucleotides align to TRBD1. J lost 5 bases, V lost 1 base, and 0 bases had no gene match. The CDR3 has 14 amino acids. The V gene's germline CDR1 is LGHNA and CDR2 YNFKEQ. CDR3 sequence: CASSQGQGNEKLFF. DNA for the CDR3: TGTGCCAGCAGCCAAGGACAGGGGAATGAAAAACTGTTTTTT.

The gene calls are TRBV5-4 and TRBJ1-4, with TRBD1 as a possible D gene (6 bases). The CDR3 covers 16 residues. The germline V and J ends were trimmed by 3 bases and 0 bases, with 12 bases remaining between them. Germline CDR1 SGHNT, CDR2 YYREEE (reference sequence). In DNA form, the CDR3 reads TGTGCCAGCAGCTCGGGGGGCAGTGCAACTAATGAAAAACTGTTTTTT. Translation gives CASSSGGSATNEKLFF.

The chain carries TRBV5-1 and TRBJ2-5; 7 bases map to TRBD2. From germline, CDR1 is SGHRS and CDR2 YFSETQ. The CDR3 extends over 15 amino acids. The V segment lost 3 bases and the J segment 5 bases; nucleotides outside the gene matches: 10. The CDR3 sequence: CASSSLGGVMETQYF. CDR3 bases: TGCGCCAGCAGCTCCCTTGGGGGGGTCATGGAGACCCAGTACTTC. Using reference TRBV5-1 and TRBJ2-5 for the parts outside the CDR3, the full variable domain is KAGVTQTPRYLIKTRGQQVTLSCSPISGHRSVSWYQQTPGQGLQFLFEYFSETQRNKGNFPGRFSGRQFSNSRSEMNVSTLELGDSALYLCASSSLGGVMETQYFGPGTRLLVL.

The chain uses TRBV7-2 and TRBJ1-5, with D uncertain. Trimming took 7 bases from V and 2 from J, leaving 12 bases between them. Germline V gene sequence: CDR1 SGHTA, CDR2 FQGNSA. The CDR3 loop spans 14 amino acids. The CDR3 spells CASTGDLGNQPQHF. CDR3 nucleotides: TGTGCCAGCACCGGAGATTTGGGCAATCAGCCCCAGCATTTT.

This clone has a single count. V gene TRBV29-1 combines with J gene TRBJ1-5, with TRBD1 as a possible D gene (6 bases). The CDR3 contains 15 residues. Trimming took 5 bases from V and 2 from J, leaving 16 bases between them. Germline CDR1 reads SQVTM; CDR2 reads ANQGSEA. The CDR3 here is CSVSIQGRGNQPQHF. CDR3 DNA: TGCAGCGTTTCCATACAGGGAAGGGGCAATCAGCCCCAGCATTTT.

The chain employs TRBV7-9 and TRBJ1-1; TRBD1 agrees at 8 bases. This CDR3 comprises 17 residues. V dropped 6 bases and J dropped 0; count of bases not matched to a gene: 12. Germline CDR1 reads SEHNR; CDR2 reads FQNEAQ (reference sequence). CDR3 sequence reads: CASSHGQGGPLNTEAFF. The CDR3 nucleotides are TGTGCCAGCAGTCACGGACAGGGAGGGCCCCTGAACACTGAAGCTTTCTTT.